These 26 T cell receptor beta chains share one sample of origin, sequenced in a study of T cells after yellow fever vaccination. TCRdb re-called the 5' RACE reads through MiXCR, storing one row per CDR3 protein. The sample shows 500,000 to 550,000 distinct CDR3 sequences, just over 20% of them seen only once. The material was PBMCs, obtained about 21 days after the first yellow fever vaccination. These TCRs come from a man in his late teens or twenties who received the YFV17D yellow fever vaccine.

The chain carries TRBV20-1 and TRBJ2-1; 14 bases match TRBD2. Germline V lookup: CDR1 DFQATT, CDR2 SNEGSKA (reference sequence). CDR3 size: 14 residues. J lost 9 bases, V lost 6 bases, and 7 bases had no gene match. This CDR3 is CSAATSGGVGEQFF. CDR3 in DNA: TGCAGTGCCGCGACTAGCGGGGGGGTCGGTGAGCAGTTCTTC.

This clonotype appeared a few times. The rearrangement uses TRBV9 and TRBJ2-3, with D perhaps matching TRBD2 (5 bases). The germline V and J ends were trimmed by 3 bases and 0 bases, with 11 bases remaining between them. The germline gives CDR1 SGDLS, CDR2 YYNGEE. This CDR3 has 15 amino acids. In DNA, the CDR3 is TGTGCCAGCAGCGGAGGGAGCGGAAGCACAGATACGCAGTATTTT. Residues: CASSGGSGSTDTQYF.

On this clonotype itself: The junction departs from germline at one end; a sequencing error may be responsible. The J gene is TRBJ1-1, the V gene TRBV5-6, with D tentatively TRBD1 (5 bases). CDR1 is SGHDT, CDR2 YYEEEE, per germline. This CDR3 is built from 11 residues. The CDR3 sequence is CASSLGSGAIF. In DNA form, the CDR3 reads TGTGCCAGCAGCTTGGGTAGCGGGGCGATCTTT.

CDR3 coding DNA: TGTGCCAGCAGCCCTCGGTTTAGGACCGGGGAGCTGTTTTTT. Translation gives CASSPRFRTGELFF. This chain joins TRBV3-1 and TRBJ2-2; no firm D call. Trimming removed 4 bases from V and 5 bases from J, with 11 bases in between. CDR1 and CDR2 (germline): LGHDT, YNNKEL (reference sequence). The CDR3 is 14 amino acids.

This clonotype was seen many times. This chain uses TRBV20-1 with TRBJ2-5; either TRBD1 or TRBD2 may fit D (5 bases each). The CDR3 contains 12 residues. Germline CDR1 reads DFQATT; CDR2 reads SNEGSKA (reference sequence). V gave up 6 bases and J gave up 5 bases, with 13 bases separating them. The CDR3 region is CSARRGGETQYF. CDR3 DNA: TGCAGTGCCAGAAGGGGCGGGGAGACCCAGTACTTC.

The gene calls are TRBV2 and TRBJ2-3; a weak D match, TRBD2 (6 bases). Deletions cut 6 bases from V and 3 bases from J, with 19 bases between. The germline gives CDR1 SNHLY, CDR2 FYNNEI. There are 16 residues in the CDR3. This chain's CDR3 is CASRRGIAAETDTQYF. Written as DNA, the CDR3 is TGTGCCAGCAGACGAGGGATAGCGGCTGAAACAGATACGCAGTATTTT. Using reference TRBV2 and TRBJ2-3 for the parts outside the CDR3, the full variable domain is EPEVTQTPSHQVTQMGQEVILRCVPISNHLYFYWYRQILGQKVEFLVSFYNNEISEKSEIFDDQFSVERPDGSNFTLKIRSTKLEDSAMYFCASRRGIAAETDTQYFGPGTRLTVL.

This clonotype was picked up a small number of times. V gene TRBV7-3 combines with J gene TRBJ1-1; D perhaps matches TRBD1 (5 bases). Trimming stripped 5 bases from V and 7 bases from J, with 20 bases between. CDR3 size: 15 residues. CDR1 and CDR2 from the germline V gene are SGHTA and FQGTGA. CDR3: CASSEPGTSINEAFF. In DNA, the CDR3 is TGTGCCAGCAGCGAACCCGGGACCTCCATAAATGAAGCTTTCTTT.

This rearrangement joins TRBV9 to TRBJ1-1; 8 nucleotides align to TRBD1. The germline V gene has CDR1 SGDLS and CDR2 YYNGEE. The CDR3 spans 13 residues. V dropped 3 bases and J dropped 5; count of bases not matched to a gene: 3. CDR3 protein: CASSATGVTEAFF. The CDR3 DNA follows: TGTGCCAGCAGCGCGACAGGGGTGACTGAAGCTTTCTTT. The full variable domain, with the rest looked up from reference TRBV9 and TRBJ1-1, is DSGVTQTPKHLITATGQRVTLRCSPRSGDLSVYWYQQSLDQGLQFLIQYYNGEERAKGNILERFSAQQFPDLHSELNLSSLELGDSALYFCASSATGVTEAFFGQGTRLTVV.

This chain links TRBV5-4 with TRBJ2-5, with D perhaps matching TRBD1 or TRBD2 (5 bases each). This CDR3 contains 14 residues. Deletions cut 2 bases from V and 5 bases from J, with 13 bases between. The germline CDR1 and CDR2 sequences are SGHNT and YYREEE (reference sequence). The CDR3 sequence: CASSLPGPEETQYF. For the CDR3, the DNA is TGTGCCAGCAGCTTACCGGGGCCTGAGGAGACCCAGTACTTC.

This clonotype was counted at least ten times. In nucleotides, the CDR3 is TGTGCCAGCAGCCCAGGTGGCGGAAACACCATATATTTT. Protein product: CASSPGGGNTIYF. The rearrangement joins TRBV7-9 to TRBJ1-3; D unresolved. This CDR3 contains 13 residues. Germline V lookup: CDR1 SEHNR, CDR2 FQNEAQ (reference sequence). Trimming pared 5 bases from V and 4 bases from J, leaving 9 bases between.

Ten or more counts support this clonotype. This rearrangement joins TRBV27 to TRBJ1-5; D unclear. There are 14 residues in the CDR3. Trimming left V 3 bases short and J 4 bases short, with 10 bases between. CDR1 and CDR2 from the germline V gene are MNHEY and SMNVEV (reference sequence). CDR3 coding DNA: TGTGCCAGCAGTTTGTTGGGCAGTAATCAGCCCCAGCATTTT. The encoded protein is CASSLLGSNQPQHF.

This chain links TRBV4-2 with TRBJ2-2; 12 bases are a match to TRBD2. This CDR3 comprises 18 residues. Germline assignment: CDR1 LGHNA and CDR2 YNFKEQ. Losses at the gene ends were 1 base for V and 5 bases for J; bases not matched to a gene: 8. This CDR3 reads CASSQGLAGGPWTGELFF. The DNA of the CDR3 is TGTGCCAGCAGCCAAGGGCTAGCGGGGGGGCCCTGGACCGGGGAGCTGTTTTTT.

This clonotype turned up a few times. The V and J genes are TRBV7-6 and TRBJ1-4, with TRBD1 matching 7 bases. CDR1 is SGHVS and CDR2 is FNYEAQ in the germline V gene. The CDR3 sequence is 17 residues long. Trimming cost V 4 bases and J 4 bases; bases outside gene matches: 12. This CDR3 is CASSSNRPAGGNEKLFF. The DNA for the CDR3 is TGTGCCAGCAGCTCCAATCGACCGGCAGGGGGTAATGAAAAACTGTTTTTT.

This clonotype was counted only a few times. One end of the junction is discordant with germline, which a read error may explain. The chain recombines TRBV19 with TRBJ2-3, with TRBD2 identical over 7 bases. CDR3 size: 12 residues. Germline V gene lookup returns CDR1 LNHDA and CDR2 SQIVND (reference sequence). CDR3 in DNA: TGTGCCAGTACGGGGGGTACAGCTACGCAGTATTTT. Translating it yields CASTGGTATQYF.

V and J are TRBV4-1 and TRBJ1-3, with D unclear. CDR1 and CDR2 from the germline V gene are MGHRA and YSYEKL. The CDR3 has 18 residues. The V and J ends lost 0 bases and 2 bases respectively, with 17 bases between them. CDR3 sequence (DNA): TGCGCCAGCAGCCAAGATAGGTCCGACCCCTCGACTGGAAACACCATATATTTT. This translates into CASSQDRSDPSTGNTIYF.

The gene calls are TRBV24-1 and TRBJ2-2; perhaps TRBD2 as D (5 bases). The germline V and J ends were trimmed by 4 bases and 2 bases, with 10 bases remaining between them. CDR1 KGHDR and CDR2 SFDVKD come from the germline V gene. The CDR3 extends over 15 amino acids. The CDR3 loop reads CATSDPGSNTGELFF. The CDR3 DNA reads TGTGCCACCAGTGACCCGGGGTCTAACACCGGGGAGCTGTTTTTT.

V gene TRBV12-3 or TRBV12-4 combines with J gene TRBJ1-5, with D perhaps matching TRBD1 (6 bases). Deletions cut 8 bases from V and 11 bases from J, with 22 bases between. CDR3 length equals 14 residues. CDR3 protein: CASGKGGTIFAQHF. CDR3 DNA: TGTGCCAGCGGAAAGGGGGGAACGATTTTCGCCCAGCATTTT.

The chain has TRBV5-1 and TRBJ2-7; D is ambiguous. Germline CDR1 SGHRS, CDR2 YFSETQ. This CDR3 region has 15 residues. Trimming cost V 4 bases and J 1 base, with 15 bases left between them. The CDR3 DNA reads as TGCGCCAGCAGCCCTTCGACGGCTGTATCCTACGAGCAGTACTTC. Amino acid sequence: CASSPSTAVSYEQYF.

The genes are TRBV14 and TRBJ2-1; the D is unclear. The germline gives CDR1 SGHDN, CDR2 FVKESK. Trimming pared 3 bases from V and 6 bases from J, leaving 6 bases between. The CDR3 loop spans 12 amino acids. The CDR3 DNA sequence: TGTGCCAGCAGCCATAACCTCAATGAGCAGTTCTTC. This gives the protein CASSHNLNEQFF. Together with reference TRBV14 and TRBJ2-1, the CDR3 gives the full variable domain: EAGVTQFPSHSVIEKGQTVTLRCDPISGHDNLYWYRRVMGKEIKFLLHFVKESKQDESGMPNNRFLAERTGGTYSTLKVQPAELEDSGVYFCASSHNLNEQFFGPGTRLTVL.

This clonotype has just a few counts. This rearrangement joins TRBV5-1 to TRBJ2-1, with D tentatively TRBD1 (6 bases). V was pared by 2 bases and J by 8 bases, with 14 bases between. Germline CDR1 reads SGHRS; CDR2 reads YFSETQ. This CDR3 region has 14 residues. The CDR3 nucleotides read TGCGCCAGCAGCTTACCATCTGGGGGCCATGAGCAGTTCTTC. Its protein product is CASSLPSGGHEQFF.

This clonotype was counted between two and nine times. This CDR3 is CATSDPIGEEQFF. CDR3 nucleotides: TGTGCCACCAGTGATCCAATAGGAGAAGAGCAGTTCTTC. The chain uses TRBV24-1 and TRBJ2-1; D remains unclear. In germline, CDR1 is KGHDR, CDR2 SFDVKD. Trimming removed 3 bases at V and 10 bases at J, with 12 bases between. There are 13 residues in the CDR3.

V usage is TRBV18 and J usage is TRBJ1-5; no reliable D call. The CDR3 totals 15 residues. The germline V and J ends were trimmed by 1 base and 5 bases, with 12 bases remaining between them. Germline V CDR1 and CDR2: KGHSH, LQKENI. In DNA form, the CDR3 reads TGTGCCAGCTCACCACTCTCCCCAACGGATCAGCCCCAGCATTTT. The encoded protein is CASSPLSPTDQPQHF.

This clonotype has only a few counts. The J gene is TRBJ2-1, the V gene TRBV2; D not resolved. The germline V gene has CDR1 SNHLY and CDR2 FYNNEI. The V and J ends lost 2 bases and 12 bases respectively, with 14 bases between them. The CDR3 loop spans 13 amino acids. The CDR3 sequence: CASSEPLNQRQFF. The CDR3 DNA reads as TGTGCCAGCAGTGAACCGCTAAATCAGAGGCAGTTCTTC. The full variable domain, completed using reference TRBV2 and TRBJ2-1, is EPEVTQTPSHQVTQMGQEVILRCVPISNHLYFYWYRQILGQKVEFLVSFYNNEISEKSEIFDDQFSVERPDGSNFTLKIRSTKLEDSAMYFCASSEPLNQRQFFGPGTRLTVL.

The rearrangement uses TRBV28 and TRBJ1-5; D unresolved. V lost 3 bases and J 4 bases, leaving 13 bases between the germline ends. The CDR3 extends over 15 amino acids. Germline V gene sequence: CDR1 MDHEN, CDR2 SYDVKM. CDR3 in DNA: TGTGCCAGCAGTTTCTTCTCGAAGTTTAATCAGCCCCAGCATTTT. Amino acids: CASSFFSKFNQPQHF. The complete variable domain, with remaining parts taken from reference TRBV28 and TRBJ1-5, reads DVKVTQSSRYLVKRTGEKVFLECVQDMDHENMFWYRQDPGLGLRLIYFSYDVKMKEKGDIPEGYSVSREKKERFSLILESASTNQTSMYLCASSFFSKFNQPQHFGDGTRLSIL.

This clonotype was counted a few times. V and J are TRBV7-9 and TRBJ2-3; no clear D. V shed 4 bases and J shed 4 bases, with 9 bases lying between them. The CDR3 length is 13 residues. Germline CDR1 SEHNR, CDR2 FQNEAQ (reference sequence). CDR3 protein: CASSYPLADTQYF. CDR3 bases: TGTGCCAGCAGCTACCCGCTAGCAGATACGCAGTATTTT.

The genes are TRBV15 and TRBJ2-3, with 9 bases that match TRBD2. After removal of 0 bases from V and 7 bases from J, the junction contained 5 bases not matched to a gene. This CDR3 has 15 amino acids. Germline assignment: CDR1 LNHNV and CDR2 YYDKDF (reference sequence). In DNA, the CDR3 is TGTGCCACCAGCAGAGAAGGAAGCGGGGGGAATACGCAGTATTTT. Its protein product is CATSREGSGGNTQYF.